Following are 9 T cell receptor beta chains from one sample sequenced in a study of T cell changes during pregnancy in multiple sclerosis. The method was immunoSEQ multiplex PCR; TCRdb's version includes in-frame clones alone and lacks a portion of them. This sample has approximately 38,000 clones, with 92% found just once. Material: CD8+ T cells from peripheral blood mononuclear cells, obtained in the third trimester of pregnancy. The source of these receptors is a female donor with multiple sclerosis, enrolled in a pregnancy study.

The rearrangement links TRBV5-4 to TRBJ2-5; TRBD2 matches 9 bases. Germline CDR1 is SGHNT and CDR2 is YYREEE (reference sequence). The CDR3 sequence is 15 residues long. V shed 2 bases, J shed 2 bases, and the junction held 4 bases outside the gene matches. For the CDR3, the DNA is TGTGCCAGCAGCTTTGCGGGAGGGGGGCAAGAGACCCAGTACTTC. Amino acids: CASSFAGGGQETQYF.

This chain links TRBV11-2 with TRBJ2-5, with D unresolved. The length of the CDR3 is 14 residues. Germline V gene data show CDR1 as SGHAT and CDR2 as FQNNGV. V was pared by 3 bases and J by 4 bases, with 12 bases between. Written as DNA, the CDR3 is TGTGCCAGCAGCTTTCAGGCCCCGGCAGAGACCCAGTACTTC. This gives the protein CASSFQAPAETQYF.

This sequence joins TRBV6-1 and TRBJ2-7; 11 nucleotides line up with TRBD2. CDR1 is MNHNS and CDR2 is SASEGT in the germline V gene. CDR3 length equals 15 residues. Losses at the gene ends were 3 bases for V and 2 bases for J; bases not matched to a gene: 3. The DNA of the CDR3 is TGTGCCAGCAGTGACGGACTAGCGGGCACCTACGAGCAGTACTTC. It translates to CASSDGLAGTYEQYF.

The CDR3 nucleotides read TGTGCCAGCAGTATAACGGGACCACAAGGGGAGGACTATGGCTACACCTTC. This gives the protein CASSITGPQGEDYGYTF. The chain is built from TRBV2 and TRBJ1-2, with a weak D call TRBD1 (5 bases). Germline CDR1 and CDR2: SNHLY and FYNNEI. The CDR3 runs 17 residues. The V end lost 5 bases, the J end lost 3 bases, and 22 bases lay between the germline ends. Variable domain in full (rest from reference TRBV2 and TRBJ1-2): EPEVTQTPSHQVTQMGQEVILRCVPISNHLYFYWYRQILGQKVEFLVSFYNNEISEKSEIFDDQFSVERPDGSNFTLKIRSTKLEDSAMYFCASSITGPQGEDYGYTFGSGTRLTVV.

V and J are TRBV27 and TRBJ1-2, with 11 nucleotides matching TRBD1. CDR3 length: 15 residues. The trim removed 0 bases at V and 7 bases at J, leaving 4 bases unmatched. The germline V gene encodes CDR1 MNHEY and CDR2 SMNVEV (reference sequence). CDR3 nucleotide sequence: TGTGCCAGCAGTTTATCGGGGACAGGGGGTAGTGGCTACACCTTC. It specifies CASSLSGTGGSGYTF.

This clone showed up just once. The chain uses TRBV4-1 and TRBJ2-7; 8 nucleotides line up with TRBD2. This CDR3 is 17 amino acids long. From germline, CDR1 is MGHRA and CDR2 YSYEKL. J lost 6 bases, V lost 0 bases, and 13 bases had no gene match. The CDR3 reads CASSQDFGGRPQGEQYF. The CDR3 nucleotides are TGCGCCAGCAGCCAAGATTTTGGCGGGAGGCCCCAGGGCGAGCAGTACTTC.

A single count supports this clone. The rearrangement joins TRBV11-2 to TRBJ2-7, with D possibly being TRBD2 (5 bases). Trimming removed 3 bases at V and 0 bases at J, with 12 bases between. This CDR3 is 15 amino acids long. Germline CDR1 reads SGHAT; CDR2 reads FQNNGV. The DNA of the CDR3 is TGTGCCAGCAGCTTGGACTTCGGAAGCTCCTACGAGCAGTACTTC. Encoded protein: CASSLDFGSSYEQYF.

The chain has TRBV18 and TRBJ2-6; a possible D gene is TRBD1 (5 bases). The CDR3 totals 14 residues. Per the germline V gene, CDR1 is KGHSH and CDR2 is LQKENI. V was cut by 5 bases and J by 1 base, with 6 bases left in between. This CDR3 reads CASSKGSGANVLTF. The CDR3 coding sequence is TGTGCCAGCTCAAAGGGGTCTGGGGCCAACGTCCTGACTTTC.

This clone has just one count. The chain couples TRBV9 to TRBJ2-2, with D possibly matching TRBD1 (5 bases). The CDR3 is made up of 15 amino acids. Germline lookup yields CDR1 SGDLS and CDR2 YYNGEE. V was pared by 0 bases and J by 6 bases, with 12 bases between. The CDR3 protein is CASSVARDVAGELFF. CDR3 bases: TGTGCCAGCAGCGTAGCCAGGGATGTCGCCGGGGAGCTGTTTTTT. Full variable domain (outside the CDR3, taken from reference TRBV9 and TRBJ2-2): DSGVTQTPKHLITATGQRVTLRCSPRSGDLSVYWYQQSLDQGLQFLIQYYNGEERAKGNILERFSAQQFPDLHSELNLSSLELGDSALYFCASSVARDVAGELFFGEGSRLTVL.